This note documents a single T cell receptor beta chain sequence. This entry is derived from a study of control samples from healthy donors and cancer patients. With 0 bases removed from V and 5 bases from J, the gap between germline ends came to 12 bases. CDR1 is SGHRS and CDR2 is YFSETQ in the germline V gene. The CDR3 loop spans 15 amino acids. The repertoire was sequenced with immunoSEQ multiplex PCR; TCRdb's copy has only in-frame clones and lacks some. The sample lists 100,000 to 150,000 clones, over 75% occurring once. The source material was blood. The gene calls are TRBV5-1 and TRBJ2-1; D might be TRBD2 (5 bases). The clonotype comes from a man between 18 and 29 years old in good health. The CDR3 loop reads CASSLDGNPHNEQFF. CDR3 nucleotides: TGCGCCAGCAGCTTGGACGGGAACCCTCACAATGAGCAGTTCTTC.